This paragraph reports one T cell receptor (beta chain). The trim removed 5 bases at V and 7 bases at J, leaving 7 bases unmatched. Germline values: CDR1 SGHRS, CDR2 YFSETQ. The CDR3 runs 14 residues. The data were taken from a study of control samples from healthy donors and cancer patients. Generated by immunoSEQ multiplex PCR, the TCRdb table keeps only in-frame clones and is missing some. Of some 120,000 clones in the sample, less than 90% were seen once. Input material: blood. The source of this sequence is a man younger than 35 in good health. V usage is TRBV5-1 and J usage is TRBJ2-2; 8 positions match TRBD1. The CDR3 nucleotides read TGCGCCAGCAGTTCGAGGACAGGGATCGGGGAGCTGTTTTTT. Protein: CASSSRTGIGELFF.